One sample yielded the 31 T cell receptor beta chains listed below, sequenced in a study of blood T cells in healthy people across ages. Sample-barcoded 5' priming and a J-beta primer mix drove a second PCR of about 7 to 11 cycles. A single record per CDR3 protein comes from TCRdb applying MiXCR to the 5' RACE reads. Found here are 800,000 to 950,000 distinct CDR3 sequences, roughly 28% of them singletons; the top ten hold roughly a tenth. Separately, the same data were catalogued under a study of T cells of mothers and their children.

The material sequenced was blood. The receptors were sampled from a middle-aged woman in good health.

This clonotype was seen only a few times. The chain has TRBV20-1 and TRBJ1-2; 8 bases align to TRBD1. CDR3 length: 12 residues. Germline CDR1 reads DFQATT; CDR2 reads SNEGSKA (reference sequence). Here the CDR3 DNA reads TGCAGGGCAGGCGGGACAGGTCTTCGCTACACCTTC. This encodes CRAGGTGLRYTF.

This clonotype has only a few counts. V gene TRBV12-3 or TRBV12-4 combines with J gene TRBJ2-2; D is unresolved. This CDR3 spans 14 amino acids. Trimming took 5 bases from V and 4 from J, leaving 11 bases between them. CDR3 in DNA: TGTGCCAGCAGTCCACCACCCCGCACCGGGGAGCTGTTTTTT. It specifies CASSPPPRTGELFF.

V and J are TRBV12-3 or TRBV12-4 and TRBJ2-1; TRBD2 aligns across 7 bases. This CDR3 region has 15 residues. J lost 4 bases, V lost 3 bases, and 6 bases had no gene match. The CDR3 protein is CASSFGLVPYNEQFF. The CDR3 nucleotides read TGTGCCAGCAGTTTCGGACTAGTTCCATACAATGAGCAGTTCTTC.

In this sample, this clonotype turned up a few times. The chain recombines TRBV7-9 with TRBJ1-2; 9 bases match TRBD1. CDR1 and CDR2 (germline): SEHNR, FQNEAQ (reference sequence). There are 19 residues in the CDR3. Trimming cost V 6 bases and J 2 bases; bases outside gene matches: 19. This CDR3 reads CASRLGQAQLTGGNYGYTF. The CDR3 DNA follows: TGTGCCAGCAGGCTTGGACAGGCGCAATTAACAGGGGGCAACTATGGCTACACCTTC.

This clonotype was seen only a few times. V gene TRBV7-2 combines with J gene TRBJ2-2, with 12 bases fitting TRBD2. V lost 1 base, J lost 4 bases, and 10 bases stayed unmatched. Per the germline V gene, CDR1 is SGHTA and CDR2 is FQGNSA. The CDR3 is 19 residues long. Here the CDR3 reads CASSLDPPLAGGPTGELFF. In DNA, the CDR3 is TGTGCCAGCAGCTTAGATCCCCCTCTAGCGGGGGGGCCCACCGGGGAGCTGTTTTTT.

The chain recombines TRBV6-1 with TRBJ1-2; D is undetermined. The CDR3 length is 15 residues. V was clipped by 2 bases and J by 5 bases, with 15 bases between them. The germline gives CDR1 MNHNS, CDR2 SASEGT. The CDR3 protein is CASSESGQSGYGYTF. In nucleotides, the CDR3 is TGTGCCAGCAGTGAAAGTGGGCAGAGTGGGTATGGCTACACCTTC.

The chain has TRBV7-9 and TRBJ2-5; 8 nucleotides align to TRBD1. With the DNA end fitting TRBJ2-7 better, the J assignment may be wrong. The CDR3 spans 16 residues. Looked up from germline, CDR1 is SEHNR and CDR2 is FQNEAQ (reference sequence). The CDR3, as DNA: TGTGCCAGCAGCCCCCCTCGTGGGGACAGGAGTTACGAGCAGTACTTC. Protein sequence: CASSPPRGDRSYEQYF.

V and J are TRBV9 and TRBJ2-2; TRBD1 matches at 8 bases. The CDR3 sequence is 17 residues long. Germline CDR1 SGDLS, CDR2 YYNGEE. V lost 0 bases to trimming and J lost 2 bases; unmatched junction nucleotides: 6. DNA of the CDR3: TGTGCCAGCAGCGTAGTCACCGGGACAGGCAACACCGGGGAGCTGTTTTTT. The encoded protein is CASSVVTGTGNTGELFF.

V gene TRBV5-1 combines with J gene TRBJ2-1; 7 bases are shared with TRBD2. CDR1 and CDR2 from the germline V gene are SGHRS and YFSETQ. CDR3 length: 18 residues. V dropped 0 bases and J dropped 0; count of bases not matched to a gene: 9. CDR3 sequence reads: CASSLDPSGVSSYNEQFF. CDR3 nucleotide sequence: TGCGCCAGCAGCTTGGACCCTAGCGGAGTTAGCTCCTACAATGAGCAGTTCTTC.

The chain recombines TRBV29-1 with TRBJ2-7, with TRBD2 as a possible D gene (7 bases). The ends were cut back, 4 bases at V and 2 bases at J, with 12 bases in the middle. Germline V gene lookup returns CDR1 SQVTM and CDR2 ANQGSEA. CDR3 length: 13 residues. The CDR3 sequence is CSVVGGTPYEQYF. The CDR3 DNA reads TGCAGCGTTGTCGGGGGGACACCCTACGAGCAGTACTTC.

As regards this clonotype: An end of the junction does not agree with germline; a read error may underlie this. V gene TRBV5-1 combines with J gene TRBJ2-5; perhaps TRBD1 as D (6 bases). Germline V gene lookup returns CDR1 SGHRS and CDR2 YFSETQ. CDR3 length: 15 residues. CDR3 loop: CASSLDGQKQEAQYF. In DNA, the CDR3 is TGCGCCAGCAGCTTGGATGGACAGAAACAAGAGGCCCAGTACTTC.

A remark on this clonotype: The junction departs from the called germline gene at one end, perhaps through a read error. V is TRBV28 and J is TRBJ1-2; 8 bases align to TRBD1. Per germline, CDR1 MDHEN and CDR2 SYDVKM. The CDR3 has 12 residues. The DNA for the CDR3 is TGTGCCAACAGTTCCAGGGGGCTTGGCTACACCTTC. It specifies CANSSRGLGYTF.

This chain links TRBV7-2 with TRBJ2-7; no definite D call. The CDR3 totals 12 residues. Trimming left V 1 base short and J 7 bases short, with 8 bases between. Germline lookup yields CDR1 SGHTA and CDR2 FQGNSA. The CDR3 DNA follows: TGTGCCAGCAGCTTAGGCTGGAATGAGCAGTACTTC. Residues: CASSLGWNEQYF.

This clonotype was counted only a few times. The V and J genes are TRBV5-1 and TRBJ2-7, with 8 nucleotides matching TRBD1. The trim removed 3 bases at V and 0 bases at J, leaving 11 bases unmatched. CDR3 length: 17 amino acids. Germline assignment: CDR1 SGHRS and CDR2 YFSETQ. This CDR3 reads CASSYGTGMYSSYEQYF. The CDR3 nucleotides read TGCGCCAGCAGCTACGGGACAGGAATGTATAGCTCCTACGAGCAGTACTTC. Supplemented by reference TRBV5-1 and TRBJ2-7, the full variable domain reads KAGVTQTPRYLIKTRGQQVTLSCSPISGHRSVSWYQQTPGQGLQFLFEYFSETQRNKGNFPGRFSGRQFSNSRSEMNVSTLELGDSALYLCASSYGTGMYSSYEQYFGPGTRLTVT.

The chain uses TRBV4-3 and TRBJ2-1, with D maybe TRBD2 (5 bases). This CDR3 is 16 amino acids long. V was shortened by 0 bases and J by 5 bases, with 14 bases between the two germline ends. Germline V gene sequence: CDR1 LGHNA, CDR2 YSLEER. The CDR3 loop is CASSQDVTGSDNEQFF. The CDR3 nucleotides read TGCGCCAGCAGCCAAGATGTAACTGGGAGCGACAATGAGCAGTTCTTC.

A word on this clonotype: Sequence at one end of the junction differs from germline and may be a read error. This chain connects TRBV27 to TRBJ2-7; D perhaps matches TRBD2 (6 bases). The CDR3 extends over 15 amino acids. The germline gives CDR1 MNHEY, CDR2 SMNVEV (reference sequence). CDR3: CASRSQTGEYYERYF. DNA for the CDR3: TGTGCCAGCAGATCCCAGACGGGGGAGTACTACGAGCGGTACTTC.

The chain recombines TRBV5-1 with TRBJ2-1; no reliable D call. The CDR3 spans 14 residues. V dropped 0 bases and J dropped 5 bases, with 9 bases sitting between them. Germline CDR1 is SGHRS and CDR2 is YFSETQ. DNA of the CDR3: TGCGCCAGCAGCTTGGAGTCCCGAAACAATGAGCAGTTCTTC. Its translation is CASSLESRNNEQFF.

This chain uses TRBV4-1 with TRBJ2-3; D call uncertain. The CDR3 runs to 12 residues. Germline V gene sequence: CDR1 MGHRA, CDR2 YSYEKL. V lost 8 bases to trimming and J lost 0 bases, with 6 bases between them. This CDR3 is CASGKSTDTQYF. CDR3 nucleotides: TGCGCCAGCGGGAAGAGCACAGATACGCAGTATTTT.

This clonotype has just a few counts. A much larger clone lies a single base off, so this may be a read error. The chain combines TRBV4-3 with TRBJ1-1; unclear D gene. CDR3 length equals 14 residues. CDR1 LGHNA and CDR2 YSLEER come from the germline V gene. In DNA form, the CDR3 reads TGCGCCAGCGGCCAAGATCCGACTGGGGCTGAAGCTTTCTTT. It codes for CASGQDPTGAEAFF.

The chain recombines TRBV7-2 with TRBJ1-4, with D unresolved. The CDR3 runs 16 residues. Trimming took 5 bases from V and 6 from J, leaving 19 bases between them. CDR1 and CDR2 (germline): SGHTA, FQGNSA. The CDR3 region is CASSRGEGWQHEKLFF. CDR3 sequence (DNA): TGTGCCAGCAGCCGAGGCGAGGGTTGGCAGCATGAAAAACTGTTTTTT.

The genes are TRBV3-1 and TRBJ2-1; D tentatively fits TRBD1 or TRBD2 (5 bases each). The CDR3 consists of 13 residues. Per germline, CDR1 LGHDT and CDR2 YNNKEL (reference sequence). Between the trimmed V and J ends, which lost 3 bases and 10 bases, there was a span of 13 bases. The DNA for the CDR3 is TGTGCCAGCAGCCAGGGGACGGGTGTGGAGCAGTTCTTC. Amino acid sequence: CASSQGTGVEQFF.

This rearrangement joins TRBV9 to TRBJ2-1; D uncertain. Trimming took 3 bases from V and 12 from J, leaving 10 bases between them. This CDR3 contains 11 residues. Looked up from germline, CDR1 is SGDLS and CDR2 is YYNGEE. The CDR3 loop reads CASSAGDAQFF. DNA of the CDR3: TGTGCCAGCAGCGCAGGTGACGCGCAGTTCTTC.

Many counts were recorded for this clonotype. The chain is built from TRBV7-3 and TRBJ2-1; 7 positions agree with TRBD1. The germline V gene has CDR1 SGHTA and CDR2 FQGTGA. With V trimmed by 6 bases and J by 0 bases, 11 bases remained unmatched. The CDR3 is 17 residues long. CDR3 coding DNA: TGTGCCAGCAGACAAATAGGGGGCCAGAGCTCCTACAATGAGCAGTTCTTC. It yields the protein CASRQIGGQSSYNEQFF.

This clonotype was seen a handful of times. This chain connects TRBV28 to TRBJ1-2; the match to TRBD1 covers 7 bases. The junction had 4 bases not matched to a gene; V was cut back by 3 bases and J by 3 bases. This CDR3 spans 14 amino acids. Germline CDR1 and CDR2: MDHEN and SYDVKM. As DNA, the CDR3 is TGTGCCAGCAGTTTGGAGGGGGCGGACTATGGCTACACCTTC. This gives the protein CASSLEGADYGYTF.

This chain uses TRBV4-3 with TRBJ2-7, with TRBD1 as a possible D gene (6 bases). The ends were cut back, 6 bases at V and 1 base at J, with 22 bases in the middle. The CDR3 runs to 17 residues. Per germline, CDR1 LGHNA and CDR2 YSLEER. CDR3 sequence (DNA): TGCGCCAGCAGGCAGGGAAAAACAGGGCCGATTTCCTACGAGCAGTACTTC. Its protein product is CASRQGKTGPISYEQYF.

The V and J genes are TRBV27 and TRBJ2-5, with 8 bases fitting TRBD2. V trimming: 6 bases; J trimming: 3 bases; junction bases outside the gene matches: 9. The CDR3 runs to 15 residues. CDR1 is MNHEY, CDR2 SMNVEV, per germline (reference sequence). The DNA for the CDR3 is TGTGCCAGCAGCCAATCGGGACTAGGGGAAGAGACCCAGTACTTC. This encodes CASSQSGLGEETQYF.

This clonotype has ten or more counts. This sequence joins TRBV6-5 and TRBJ2-7; 10 nucleotides agree with TRBD1. V was pared by 8 bases and J by 3 bases, with 10 bases of the junction left unmatched. Germline CDR1 is MNHEY and CDR2 is SVGAGI. This CDR3 has 15 amino acids. The CDR3 loop is CASSTPRTGGYEQYF. The DNA for the CDR3 is TGTGCCAGCTCCACGCCCCGGACAGGGGGCTACGAGCAGTACTTC.

The CDR3 reads CASGTGSGNTIYF. The CDR3 DNA is TGTGCCAGCGGTACTGGCTCTGGAAACACCATATATTTT. This chain connects TRBV6-5 to TRBJ1-3; D gene ambiguous. Trimming shortened V by 8 bases and J by 0 bases, and 8 bases separated the two germline ends. This CDR3 region has 13 residues. Germline V gene sequence: CDR1 MNHEY, CDR2 SVGAGI.

The rearrangement uses TRBV12-3 or TRBV12-4 and TRBJ1-6; D possibly corresponds to TRBD1 (6 bases). The CDR3 contains 13 residues. V lost 4 bases and J lost 10, with 11 bases in between. CDR3 DNA sequence: TGTGCCAGCAGTTCGCGGGGGCAATCACCCCTCCACTTT. It is translated as CASSSRGQSPLHF.

This clonotype was seen many times. The chain has TRBV25-1 and TRBJ2-4; TRBD1 agrees at 9 bases. The assigned J gene may be wrong: the sequence end matches TRBJ2-7 better. The CDR3 has 16 amino acids. Germline V gene sequence: CDR1 MGHDK, CDR2 SYGVNS. The CDR3 spells CASSESIGTGSHEQYF. The CDR3 DNA follows: TGTGCCAGCAGTGAAAGTATCGGGACAGGGAGTCACGAGCAGTACTTC.

This clonotype was seen more than once but under ten times. Given a much more abundant clone one base away, this may be a read error. The chain uses TRBV7-8 and TRBJ1-6; D perhaps matches TRBD1 (6 bases). Germline V gene sequence: CDR1 SGHVS, CDR2 FQNEAQ. The CDR3 has 12 amino acids. CDR3 DNA: TGTGCCTGCAGCTTACAGGGTGTTTTACTCCACTTT. This codes for CACSLQGVLLHF.